These T cell receptor beta chains were read from a single sample in a study of long-term antiretroviral therapy in people with HIV. Sequenced by immunoSEQ multiplex PCR; TCRdb stores in-frame clones only, minus some. Here the sample spans tens of thousands of clones, 90% to 95% being singletons. The material sequenced was unsorted PBMCs, taken roughly 6.2 years after starting antiretroviral therapy. These receptors came from a man in his thirties or forties with HIV. Both conserved end residues are trimmed from each CDR3.

v_gene,j_gene,CDR3aa
TRBV5-5,TRBJ2-1,ASSQDGPGGVIYNEQF
TRBV5-1,TRBJ1-2,ASSDGQGSGGYT
TRBV13,TRBJ2-1,ASRTTSDEQF
TRBV30,TRBJ2-5,ACQGGETQY
TRBV6-5,TRBJ2-7,ASRPLGGNSYEQY
TRBV7-8,TRBJ2-7,ASSLGQVYEQY
TRBV28,TRBJ1-1,ASRFLTGLLYMNTEAF
TRBV9,TRBJ1-3,ASSPRTGGGNTIY
TRBV28,TRBJ1-1,ASVKGGPAEAF
TRBV30,TRBJ1-1,AYGVGFTEAF
TRBV6-5,TRBJ2-3,ASSRQGATDTQY
TRBV21-1,TRBJ1-1,ASSKEGVGVYPF
TRBV13,TRBJ1-3,ASSLVNTIY
TRBV10-1,TRBJ2-2,ASSEPTDTGELF
TRBV5-4,TRBJ1-2,ASRTTGRGYGYT